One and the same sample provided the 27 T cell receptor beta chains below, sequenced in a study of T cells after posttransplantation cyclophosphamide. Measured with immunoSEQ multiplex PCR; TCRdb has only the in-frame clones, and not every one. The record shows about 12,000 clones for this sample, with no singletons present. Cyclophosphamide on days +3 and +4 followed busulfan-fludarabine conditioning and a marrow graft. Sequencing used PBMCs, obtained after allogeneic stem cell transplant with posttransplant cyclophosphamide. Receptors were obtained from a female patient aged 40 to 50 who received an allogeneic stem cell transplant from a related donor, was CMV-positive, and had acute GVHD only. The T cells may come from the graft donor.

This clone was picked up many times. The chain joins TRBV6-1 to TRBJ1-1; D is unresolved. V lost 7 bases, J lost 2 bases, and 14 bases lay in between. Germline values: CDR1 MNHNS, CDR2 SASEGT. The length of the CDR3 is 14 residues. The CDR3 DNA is TGTGCCAGCACCCCAAGCCGGGGAAACACTGAAGCTTTCTTT. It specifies CASTPSRGNTEAFF.

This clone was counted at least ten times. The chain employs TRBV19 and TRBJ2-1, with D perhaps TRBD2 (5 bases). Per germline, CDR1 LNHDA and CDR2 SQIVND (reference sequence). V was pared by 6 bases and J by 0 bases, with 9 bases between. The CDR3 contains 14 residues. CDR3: CASSRGGSYNEQFF. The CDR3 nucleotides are TGTGCCAGTAGCCGGGGTGGCTCCTACAATGAGCAGTTCTTC. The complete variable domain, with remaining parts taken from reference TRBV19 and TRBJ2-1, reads DGGITQSPKYLFRKEGQNVTLSCEQNLNHDAMYWYRQDPGQGLRLIYYSQIVNDFQKGDIAEGYSVSREKKESFPLTVTSAQKNPTAFYLCASSRGGSYNEQFFGPGTRLTVL.

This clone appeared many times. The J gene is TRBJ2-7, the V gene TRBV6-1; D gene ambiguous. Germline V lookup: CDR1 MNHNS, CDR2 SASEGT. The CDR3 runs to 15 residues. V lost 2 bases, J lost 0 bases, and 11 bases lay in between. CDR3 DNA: TGTGCCAGCAGTGAATATCGAGCGAACTCCTACGAGCAGTACGTC. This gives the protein CASSEYRANSYEQYV.

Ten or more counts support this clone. The CDR3 DNA reads as TGTGCCAGTAGTCCCCAGGGAACTGCTAACTATGGCTACACCTTC. Encoded protein: CASSPQGTANYGYTF. The rearrangement uses TRBV19 and TRBJ1-2; D is possibly TRBD1 (5 bases). V lost 5 bases to trimming and J lost 0 bases, with 13 bases between them. CDR1 and CDR2 (germline): LNHDA, SQIVND (reference sequence). CDR3 size: 15 residues.

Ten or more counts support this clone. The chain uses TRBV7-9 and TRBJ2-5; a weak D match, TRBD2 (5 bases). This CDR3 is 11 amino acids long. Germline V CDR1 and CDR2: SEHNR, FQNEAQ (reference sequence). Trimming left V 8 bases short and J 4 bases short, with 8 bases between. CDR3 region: CASGGGETQYF. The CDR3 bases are TGTGCCAGCGGCGGAGGAGAGACCCAGTACTTC.

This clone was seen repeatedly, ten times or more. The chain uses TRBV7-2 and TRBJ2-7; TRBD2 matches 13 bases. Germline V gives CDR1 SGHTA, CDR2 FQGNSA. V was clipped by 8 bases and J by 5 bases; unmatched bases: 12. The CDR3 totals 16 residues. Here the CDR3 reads CASRLLGLAGPHEQYF. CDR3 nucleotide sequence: TGTGCCAGCCGTCTCCTGGGACTAGCGGGGCCCCACGAGCAGTACTTC.

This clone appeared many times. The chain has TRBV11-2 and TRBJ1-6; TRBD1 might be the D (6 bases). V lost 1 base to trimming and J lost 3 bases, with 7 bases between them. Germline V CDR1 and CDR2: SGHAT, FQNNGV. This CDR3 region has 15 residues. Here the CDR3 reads CASSLAGDYNSPLHF. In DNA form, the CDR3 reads TGTGCCAGCAGCTTAGCAGGGGACTATAATTCACCCCTCCACTTT. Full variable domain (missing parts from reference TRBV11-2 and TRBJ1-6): EAGVAQSPRYKIIEKRQSVAFWCNPISGHATLYWYQQILGQGPKLLIQFQNNGVVDDSQLPKDRFSAERLKGVDSTLKIQPAKLEDSAVYLCASSLAGDYNSPLHFGNGTRLTVT.

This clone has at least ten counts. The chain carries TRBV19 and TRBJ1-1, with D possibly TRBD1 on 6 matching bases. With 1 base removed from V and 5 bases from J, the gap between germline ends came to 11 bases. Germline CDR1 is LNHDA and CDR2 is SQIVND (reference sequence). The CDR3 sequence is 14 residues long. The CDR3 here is CASSIAGDATEAFF. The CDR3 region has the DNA TGTGCCAGTAGTATAGCAGGGGATGCGACTGAAGCTTTCTTT.

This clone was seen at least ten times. The CDR3 nucleotides are TGCGCCAGCAGGGGGCACCTCAGGAACACTGAAGCTTTCTTT. Translating gives CASRGHLRNTEAFF. The V and J genes are TRBV4-1 and TRBJ1-1; D may be TRBD1 (5 bases). Trimming removed 6 bases from V and 1 base from J, with 12 bases in between. Germline V CDR1 and CDR2: MGHRA, YSYEKL. There are 14 residues in the CDR3.

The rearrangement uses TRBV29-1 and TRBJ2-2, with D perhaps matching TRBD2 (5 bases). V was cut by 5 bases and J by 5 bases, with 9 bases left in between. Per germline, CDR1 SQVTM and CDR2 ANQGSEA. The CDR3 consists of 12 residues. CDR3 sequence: CSVNQRTGELFF. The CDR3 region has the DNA TGCAGCGTTAACCAGCGGACCGGGGAGCTGTTTTTT.

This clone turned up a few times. This CDR3 reads CASSLVVHSSGANVLTF. CDR3 nucleotides: TGTGCCAGCAGCTTAGTGGTCCACAGCTCTGGGGCCAACGTCCTGACTTTC. This sequence joins TRBV7-9 and TRBJ2-6; D is undetermined. The V gene's germline CDR1 is SEHNR and CDR2 FQNEAQ (reference sequence). V lost 1 base, J lost 0 bases, and 10 bases lay in between. The CDR3 is 17 amino acids. Supplemented by reference TRBV7-9 and TRBJ2-6, the full variable domain reads DTGVSQNPRHKITKRGQNVTFRCDPISEHNRLYWYRQTLGQGPEFLTYFQNEAQLEKSRLLSDRFSAERPKGSFSTLEIQRTEQGDSAMYLCASSLVVHSSGANVLTFGAGSRLTVL.

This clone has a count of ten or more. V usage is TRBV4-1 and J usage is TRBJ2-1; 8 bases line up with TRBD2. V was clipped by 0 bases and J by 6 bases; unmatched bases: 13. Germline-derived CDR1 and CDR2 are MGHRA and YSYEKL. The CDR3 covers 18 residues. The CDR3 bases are TGCGCCAGCAGCCAAGAAGTACCAAGTAGCGGGATGGGCAATGAGCAGTTCTTC. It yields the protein CASSQEVPSSGMGNEQFF.

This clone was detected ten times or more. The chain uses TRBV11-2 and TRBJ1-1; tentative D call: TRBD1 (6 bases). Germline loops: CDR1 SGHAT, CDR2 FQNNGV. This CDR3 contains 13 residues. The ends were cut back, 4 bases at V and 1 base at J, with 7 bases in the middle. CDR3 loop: CASSSRGNTEAFF. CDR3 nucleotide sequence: TGTGCCAGCAGCTCCAGGGGGAACACTGAAGCTTTCTTT.

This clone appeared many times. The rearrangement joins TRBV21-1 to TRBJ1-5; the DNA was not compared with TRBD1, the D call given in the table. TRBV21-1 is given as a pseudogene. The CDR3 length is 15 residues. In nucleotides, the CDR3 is TGTGCCAGCAGCGAAGAGGGGTACTGCAATCAGCCCCAGCATTTT. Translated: CASSEEGYCNQPQHF.

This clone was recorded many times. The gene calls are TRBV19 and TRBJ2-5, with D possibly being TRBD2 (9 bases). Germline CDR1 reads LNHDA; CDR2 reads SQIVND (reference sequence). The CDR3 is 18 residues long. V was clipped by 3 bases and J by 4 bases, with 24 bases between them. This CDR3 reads CASSISAGGTGLRETQYF. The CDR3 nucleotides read TGTGCCAGTAGTATCTCGGCGGGAGGGACAGGATTGAGAGAGACCCAGTACTTC.

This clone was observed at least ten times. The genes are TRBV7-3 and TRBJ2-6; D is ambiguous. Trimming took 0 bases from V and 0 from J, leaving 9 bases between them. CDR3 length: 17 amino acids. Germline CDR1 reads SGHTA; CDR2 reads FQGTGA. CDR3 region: CASSLTPPPSGANVLTF. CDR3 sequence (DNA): TGTGCCAGCAGCTTAACCCCTCCTCCCTCTGGGGCCAACGTCCTGACTTTC. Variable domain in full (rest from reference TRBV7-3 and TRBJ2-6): GAGVSQTPSNKVTEKGKYVELRCDPISGHTALYWYRQSLGQGPEFLIYFQGTGAADDSGLPNDRFFAVRPEGSVSTLKIQRTERGDSAVYLCASSLTPPPSGANVLTFGAGSRLTVL.

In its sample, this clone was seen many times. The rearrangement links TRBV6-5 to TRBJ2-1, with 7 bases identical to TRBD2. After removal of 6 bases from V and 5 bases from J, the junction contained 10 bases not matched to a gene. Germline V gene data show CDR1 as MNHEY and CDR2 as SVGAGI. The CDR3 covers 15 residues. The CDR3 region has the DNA TGTGCCAGCAGCCTTCTGGCGGGAGCCCACAATGAGCAGTTCTTC. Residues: CASSLLAGAHNEQFF.

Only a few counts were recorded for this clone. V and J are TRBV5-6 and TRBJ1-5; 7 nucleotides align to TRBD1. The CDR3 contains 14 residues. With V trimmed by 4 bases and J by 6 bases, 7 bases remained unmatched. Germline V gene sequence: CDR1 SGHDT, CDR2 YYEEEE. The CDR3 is CASSPGQKGQPQHF. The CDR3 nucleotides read TGTGCCAGCAGCCCGGGACAGAAAGGTCAGCCCCAGCATTTT. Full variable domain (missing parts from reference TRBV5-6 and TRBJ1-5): DAGVTQSPTHLIKTRGQQVTLRCSPKSGHDTVSWYQQALGQGPQFIFQYYEEEERQRGNFPDRFSGHQFPNYSSELNVNALLLGDSALYLCASSPGQKGQPQHFGDGTRLSIL.

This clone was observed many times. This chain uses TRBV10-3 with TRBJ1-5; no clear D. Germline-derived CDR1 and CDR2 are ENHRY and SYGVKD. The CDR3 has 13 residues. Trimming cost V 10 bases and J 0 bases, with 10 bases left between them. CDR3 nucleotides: TGTGCCACCACAGCAAATAGCAATCAGCCCCAGCATTTT. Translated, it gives CATTANSNQPQHF.

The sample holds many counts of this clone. The CDR3 DNA sequence: TGTGCCAGCAGTGACACAATCGGACAGGGAGATGAAAAACTGTTTTTT. Translated: CASSDTIGQGDEKLFF. The chain is built from TRBV6-4 and TRBJ1-4; 8 nucleotides align to TRBD1. V trimming: 2 bases; J trimming: 6 bases; junction bases outside the gene matches: 8. CDR3 size: 16 residues. Germline CDR1 and CDR2: MRHNA and SNTAGT.

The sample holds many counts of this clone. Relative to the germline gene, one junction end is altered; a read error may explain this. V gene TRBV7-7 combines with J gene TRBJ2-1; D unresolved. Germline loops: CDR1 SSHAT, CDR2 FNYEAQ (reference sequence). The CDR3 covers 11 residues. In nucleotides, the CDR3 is TGTGCTAGCAGCTCGGGCAATGAGCAGTTCTTC. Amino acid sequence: CASSSGNEQFF.

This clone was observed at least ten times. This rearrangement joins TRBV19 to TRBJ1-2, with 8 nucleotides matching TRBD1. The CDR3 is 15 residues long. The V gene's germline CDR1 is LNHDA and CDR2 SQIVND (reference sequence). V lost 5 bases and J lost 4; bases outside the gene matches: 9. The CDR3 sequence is CASSSTGGKGYGYTF. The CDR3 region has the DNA TGTGCCAGTAGTTCAACAGGGGGTAAAGGCTATGGCTACACCTTC. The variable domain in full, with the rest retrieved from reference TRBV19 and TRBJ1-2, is DGGITQSPKYLFRKEGQNVTLSCEQNLNHDAMYWYRQDPGQGLRLIYYSQIVNDFQKGDIAEGYSVSREKKESFPLTVTSAQKNPTAFYLCASSSTGGKGYGYTFGSGTRLTVV.

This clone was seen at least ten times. DNA for the CDR3: TGCGCCAGCAGCCAAGAGGTGGGGGGTTCAGGGAATCAGCCCCAGCATTTT. Translation gives CASSQEVGGSGNQPQHF. V is TRBV4-3 and J is TRBJ1-5; a weak D match, TRBD1 (5 bases). CDR3 length: 17 residues. V lost 0 bases and J 4 bases, leaving 16 bases between the germline ends. Germline loops: CDR1 LGHNA, CDR2 YSLEER.

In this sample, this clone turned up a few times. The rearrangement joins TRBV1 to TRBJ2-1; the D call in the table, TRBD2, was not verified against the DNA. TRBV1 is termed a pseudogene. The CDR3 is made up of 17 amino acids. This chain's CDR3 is CTSKQPERRGTYNEQFF. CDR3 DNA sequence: TGCACCAGCAAACAGCCGGAGAGGAGGGGAACCTACAATGAGCAGTTCTTC.

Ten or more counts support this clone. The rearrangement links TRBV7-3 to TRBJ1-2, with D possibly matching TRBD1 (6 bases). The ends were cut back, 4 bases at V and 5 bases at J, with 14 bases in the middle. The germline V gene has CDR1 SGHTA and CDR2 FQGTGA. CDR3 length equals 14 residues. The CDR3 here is CASSSPGQVYGYTF. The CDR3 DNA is TGTGCCAGCAGCTCCCCGGGACAAGTTTATGGCTACACCTTC.

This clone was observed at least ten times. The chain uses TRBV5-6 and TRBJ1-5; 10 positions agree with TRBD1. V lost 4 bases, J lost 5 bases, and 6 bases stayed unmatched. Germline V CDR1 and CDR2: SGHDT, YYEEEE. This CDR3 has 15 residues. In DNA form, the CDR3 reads TGTGCCAGCAGCATGGGACAGGGGTTGGATCAGCCCCAGCATTTT. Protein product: CASSMGQGLDQPQHF.

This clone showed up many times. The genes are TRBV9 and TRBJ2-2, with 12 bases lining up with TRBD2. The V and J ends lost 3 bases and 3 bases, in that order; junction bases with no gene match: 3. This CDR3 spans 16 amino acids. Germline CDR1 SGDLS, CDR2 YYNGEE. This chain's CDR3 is CASSGTSGIDTGELFF. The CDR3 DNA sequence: TGTGCCAGCAGCGGGACTAGCGGGATAGACACCGGGGAGCTGTTTTTT.